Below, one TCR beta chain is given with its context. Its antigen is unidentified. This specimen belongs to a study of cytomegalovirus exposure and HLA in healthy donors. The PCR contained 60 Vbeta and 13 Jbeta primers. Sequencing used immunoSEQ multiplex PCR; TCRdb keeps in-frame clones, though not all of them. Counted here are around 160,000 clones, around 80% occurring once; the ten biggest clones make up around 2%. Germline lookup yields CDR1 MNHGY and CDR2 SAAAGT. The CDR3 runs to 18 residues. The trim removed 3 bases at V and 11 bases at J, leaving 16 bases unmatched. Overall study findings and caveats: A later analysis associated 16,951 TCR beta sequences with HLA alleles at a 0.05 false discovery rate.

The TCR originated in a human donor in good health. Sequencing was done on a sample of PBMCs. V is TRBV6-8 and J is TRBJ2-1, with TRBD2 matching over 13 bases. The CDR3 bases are TGTGCCAGCAGTTATATGGCCCCTCTACTAGCGGGGGGGCGGCAGCAGTTCTTC. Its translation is CASSYMAPLLAGGRQQFF.